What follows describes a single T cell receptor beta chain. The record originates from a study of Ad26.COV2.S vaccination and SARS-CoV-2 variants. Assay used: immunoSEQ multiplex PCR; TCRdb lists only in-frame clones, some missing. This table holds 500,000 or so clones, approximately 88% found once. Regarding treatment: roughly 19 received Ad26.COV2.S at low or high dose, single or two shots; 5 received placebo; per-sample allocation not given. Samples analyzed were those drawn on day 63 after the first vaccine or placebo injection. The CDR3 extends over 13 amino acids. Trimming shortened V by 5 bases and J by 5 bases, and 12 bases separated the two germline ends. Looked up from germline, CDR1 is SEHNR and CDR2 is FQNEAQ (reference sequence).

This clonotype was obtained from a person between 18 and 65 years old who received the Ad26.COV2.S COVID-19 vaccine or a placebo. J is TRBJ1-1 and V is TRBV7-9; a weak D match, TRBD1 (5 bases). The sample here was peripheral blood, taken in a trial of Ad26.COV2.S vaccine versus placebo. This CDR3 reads CASSTGPGTEAFF. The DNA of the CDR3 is TGTGCCAGCAGCACGGGACCGGGGACTGAAGCTTTCTTT. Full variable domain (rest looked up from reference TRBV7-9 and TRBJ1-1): DTGVSQNPRHKITKRGQNVTFRCDPISEHNRLYWYRQTLGQGPEFLTYFQNEAQLEKSRLLSDRFSAERPKGSFSTLEIQRTEQGDSAMYLCASSTGPGTEAFFGQGTRLTVV.